Listed here are 13 T cell receptor beta chains from one sample, sequenced in a study of early T cells in non-severe SARS-CoV-2 infection. TCRdb analysed the 5' RACE reads with MiXCR anew, one entry per CDR3 protein. Among some 82,000 distinct CDR3 sequences listed, roughly 12% were seen once. The sequenced sample was whole blood, obtained at baseline. These receptors came from an adult who was a healthcare worker with PCR-confirmed SARS-CoV-2 infection or an uninfected control (not recorded which).

This clonotype was seen repeatedly, ten times or more. The genes are TRBV5-4 and TRBJ1-1; perhaps TRBD1 as D (6 bases). Trimming stripped 4 bases from V and 2 bases from J, with 18 bases between. Per the germline V gene, CDR1 is SGHNT and CDR2 is YYREEE (reference sequence). The CDR3 is made up of 16 amino acids. The CDR3 DNA is TGTGCCAGCAGCCCCCAGGGGACCTTTGGAAACACTGAAGCTTTCTTT. Translating it yields CASSPQGTFGNTEAFF.

This clonotype appeared many times. This rearrangement joins TRBV20-1 to TRBJ2-1, with 13 positions matching TRBD2. Losses at the gene ends were 5 bases for V and 5 bases for J; bases not matched to a gene: 6. This CDR3 comprises 15 residues. Germline CDR1 is DFQATT and CDR2 is SNEGSKA (reference sequence). The CDR3: CSAGRTSGRDNEQFF. CDR3 sequence (DNA): TGCAGTGCTGGAAGGACTAGCGGGAGAGACAATGAGCAGTTCTTC.

At least ten counts were recorded for this clonotype. The chain uses TRBV11-3 and TRBJ1-6; D unresolved. Trimming left V 4 bases short and J 10 bases short, with 11 bases between. This CDR3 spans 13 amino acids. CDR1 and CDR2 (germline): SGHNT, YENEEA. CDR3 residues: CASSYNRASPLHF. CDR3 sequence (DNA): TGTGCCAGCAGCTACAACCGGGCCTCACCCCTCCACTTT.

This chain uses TRBV15 with TRBJ2-3; TRBD2 aligns across 7 bases. The CDR3 loop spans 16 amino acids. Germline V gene data show CDR1 as LNHNV and CDR2 as YYDKDF (reference sequence). The J segment lost 2 bases and the V segment lost 2 bases, leaving 7 bases of the junction unmatched. CDR3 bases: TGTGCCACCAGCAGAATGACGACTAGCCCCACAGATACGCAGTATTTT. It is translated as CATSRMTTSPTDTQYF.

V is TRBV6-6 and J is TRBJ1-3; D call uncertain. The CDR3 runs to 15 residues. Trimming shortened V by 9 bases and J by 4 bases, and 19 bases separated the two germline ends. Germline-derived CDR1 and CDR2 are MNHNY and SVGAGI (reference sequence). CDR3 nucleotide sequence: TGTGCCAGTCTCCTGGGTCGCCAGAGAGGAAACACCATATATTTT. Translating gives CASLLGRQRGNTIYF.

The table lists this clonotype with a few counts. The chain joins TRBV11-2 to TRBJ2-1; D might be TRBD1 (6 bases). This CDR3 comprises 15 residues. Germline V CDR1 and CDR2: SGHAT, FQNNGV. V was trimmed by 3 bases and J by 2 bases, leaving 11 bases between them. CDR3: CASSLGTLPYNEQFF. The CDR3 DNA follows: TGTGCCAGCAGCTTGGGGACACTTCCCTACAATGAGCAGTTCTTC.

This clonotype has more than one count but fewer than ten. This chain joins TRBV6-1 and TRBJ1-2; TRBD1 aligns across 9 bases. CDR1 MNHNS and CDR2 SASEGT come from the germline V gene. The CDR3 loop spans 13 amino acids. Trimming took 6 bases from V and 4 from J; bases not matched to a gene: 3. CDR3 region: CASSTGGPYGYTF. The CDR3 DNA sequence: TGTGCCAGCAGCACAGGGGGCCCCTATGGCTACACCTTC.

This clonotype was detected a few times. The chain combines TRBV19 with TRBJ2-7, with 8 bases lining up with TRBD1. Trimming removed 3 bases from V and 2 bases from J; junction bases left unmatched: 6. The CDR3 consists of 15 residues. Germline-derived CDR1 and CDR2 are LNHDA and SQIVND (reference sequence). CDR3 region: CASSIRPGGTYEQYF. DNA for the CDR3: TGTGCCAGTAGTATTCGGCCAGGGGGCACCTACGAGCAGTACTTC.

V gene TRBV5-5 combines with J gene TRBJ2-3, with 7 bases matching TRBD2. The CDR3 is 14 residues long. The germline V gene has CDR1 SGHKS and CDR2 YYEKEE (reference sequence). V shed 6 bases and J 3 bases; nucleotides not matched to a gene: 7. The CDR3 DNA reads TGTGCCAGCACCACCGGACTAGTTACAGATACGCAGTATTTT. The encoded protein is CASTTGLVTDTQYF. Filled out from reference TRBV5-5 and TRBJ2-3, the complete variable domain reads DAGVTQSPTHLIKTRGQQVTLRCSPISGHKSVSWYQQVLGQGPQFIFQYYEKEERGRGNFPDRFSARQFPNYSSELNVNALLLGDSALYLCASTTGLVTDTQYFGPGTRLTVL.

This clonotype was recorded many times. This rearrangement joins TRBV21-1 to TRBJ1-5; the table's D call, TRBD1, was not checked against the DNA. TRBV21-1 is a recognized pseudogene. The CDR3 has 17 residues. CDR3 nucleotide sequence: TGTGCCAGCAGCAAATACCCCCGGGGGGCCAGCAATCAGCCCCAGCATTTT. It translates to CASSKYPRGASNQPQHF.

This clonotype has ten or more counts. This chain connects TRBV2 to TRBJ2-3, with TRBD2 matching over 8 bases. This CDR3 has 16 amino acids. The V gene end was trimmed by 1 base and the J gene end by 3 bases; junction bases not matched to a gene: 6. Germline loops: CDR1 SNHLY, CDR2 FYNNEI. DNA for the CDR3: TGTGCCAGCAGTGAAGGGGGACTAGGCAAAACAGATACGCAGTATTTT. Translation gives CASSEGGLGKTDTQYF.

At least ten counts were recorded for this clonotype. The chain combines TRBV5-1 with TRBJ2-7, with a weak D call TRBD2 (6 bases). CDR1 and CDR2 (germline): SGHRS, YFSETQ. Trimming pared 2 bases from V and 7 bases from J, leaving 16 bases between. This CDR3 is 14 amino acids long. The chain's CDR3 is CASSFGGKVEEQYF. The DNA for the CDR3 is TGCGCCAGCAGCTTCGGCGGGAAGGTCGAGGAGCAGTACTTC.

A few counts support this clonotype. The chain recombines TRBV5-1 with TRBJ2-7; the D gene is possibly TRBD1 (5 bases). V was trimmed by 8 bases and J by 7 bases, leaving 10 bases between them. Per the germline V gene, CDR1 is SGHRS and CDR2 is YFSETQ. This CDR3 has 10 amino acids. CDR3: CARVWTEQYF. Written as DNA, the CDR3 is TGCGCCAGAGTGTGGACAGAGCAGTACTTC.